This TCR beta chain was sequenced during a study of vaccination effects on CD4 cells after COVID-19. Study-level results: Limitations: small convalescent group and missing early post-infection timepoints.

Remarks on this clone: What it binds is unknown.

The germline CDR1 and CDR2 sequences are KGHSH and LQKENI. Trimming removed 2 bases from V and 0 bases from J, with 14 bases in between. The CDR3 has 18 amino acids. The method was immunoSEQ multiplex PCR; TCRdb's version includes in-frame clones alone and lacks a portion of them. The sample yields about 79,000 clones, roughly 74% seen once. ViraFEST used viral peptide pools to expand antigen-specific CD4+ T cells before sequencing. CD4+ T cells were isolated after 10 days of culture. Recipients of the vaccine had no prior SARS-CoV-2 infection and negative nucleocapsid antibodies. This TCR came from a human donor who received a COVID-19 vaccine. This chain joins TRBV18 and TRBJ1-6; perhaps TRBD1 as D (5 bases). Specimen: CD4+ T cells from PBMCs cultured with HCoV-229E spike peptides, collected before COVID-19 vaccination. The chain's CDR3 is CASSPTRPGRSYNSPLHF. The CDR3 nucleotides are TGTGCCAGCTCACCAACCCGGCCGGGGCGCTCCTATAATTCACCCCTCCACTTT.